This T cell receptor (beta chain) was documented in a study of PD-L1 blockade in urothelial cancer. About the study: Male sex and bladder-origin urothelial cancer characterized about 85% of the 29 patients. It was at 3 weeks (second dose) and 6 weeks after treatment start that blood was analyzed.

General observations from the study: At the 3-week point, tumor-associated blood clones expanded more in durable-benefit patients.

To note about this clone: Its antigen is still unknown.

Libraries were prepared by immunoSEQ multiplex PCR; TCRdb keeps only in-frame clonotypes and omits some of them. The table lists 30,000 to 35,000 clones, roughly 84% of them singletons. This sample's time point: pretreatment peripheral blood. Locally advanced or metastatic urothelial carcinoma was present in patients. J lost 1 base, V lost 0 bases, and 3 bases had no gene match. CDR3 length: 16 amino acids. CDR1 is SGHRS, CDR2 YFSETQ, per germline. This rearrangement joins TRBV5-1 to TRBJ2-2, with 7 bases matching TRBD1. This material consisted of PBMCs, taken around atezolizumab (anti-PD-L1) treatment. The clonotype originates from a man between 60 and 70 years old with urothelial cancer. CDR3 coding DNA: TGCGCCAGCAGCTTGGAGGGGGCGCAGAACACCGGGGAGCTGTTTTTT. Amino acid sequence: CASSLEGAQNTGELFF.